The present entry profiles one TCR beta chain with its context. Germline CDR1 and CDR2: SGHRS and YFSETQ. The CDR3 spans 14 residues. Trimming cost V 0 bases and J 2 bases, with 9 bases left between them. Produced via immunoSEQ multiplex PCR; TCRdb's table is partial and in-frame only. The table shows around 270,000 clones, with around 89% occurring only once. This record belongs to a study of blood T cell repertoires in COVID-19. What was sequenced was peripheral blood. The rearrangement links TRBV5-1 to TRBJ2-7; D ambiguous. The TCR comes from a man under 40 with acute or convalescent COVID-19. CDR3 loop: CASSLAHFPYEQYF. CDR3 coding DNA: TGCGCCAGCAGCTTGGCACATTTCCCCTACGAGCAGTACTTC.